This section outlines one T cell receptor beta chain sequence together with its context. The antigen this receptor binds is unknown. The input lacks base qualities; no much larger clone sits a single base away. TCRbeta CDR3 regions were amplified from genomic DNA by means of the immunoSEQ Assay, a bias-controlled multiplex PCR. In the authors' own workflow: The number of nucleated cells in each sample was estimated from the amplification of reference gene primers within the assay. To quantify the absolute abundance of each unique TCRbeta CDR3 rearrangement, sequence reads were collapsed and filtered. For each sample, productive Simpson clonality was calculated as the square root of Simpson's diversity index across productive rearrangements. TCRdb re-hosts the immuneACCESS table, in-frame sequences only. Its copies lack some clones; in the studies checked, an unresolved V gene accounts for under half of them, and the cause for the rest is not known. The V and J calls and clone size are taken from that table; D and trimming were inferred from the DNA. Within this sample are some 48,000 clones, with nearly 90% of them counted one time only. Of the sample, more than 2.5% is held by the ten largest clones.

The record originates from a study of blood T cell repertoires in COVID-19 (dated by TCRdb to 2018 to 2021). For context, the study as a whole: Collaborator samples came from the United States, Italy and Spain and covered acute and convalescent phases of COVID-19. The prospective study material was composed of cDNA or gDNA derived from T cells, B-cell-depleted T cells, or PBMCs. Subjects who had been exposed to COVID-19, were actively infected with it, or had recovered from it provided the deeply sampled blood TCRbeta repertoires that made up the dataset. Nearly every sample came with metadata listing a de-identified subject ID, COVID-19 status, age in years and sex. The samples were drawn from the first 160 participants of the ongoing ImmuneRACE study and from some 1,300 subjects provided by 6 global collaborators. The repertoires were released in a freely available public database meant as a resource for research on the immune response to SARS-CoV-2. Where HLA class I and class II types were available, the types were taken from metadata supplied by the sample provider, not from assay-based typing.

Whole blood was collected in K2EDTA tubes by collaborating institutions according to the institutions' own protocols. Collaborator samples were shipped for TCRbeta analysis as frozen whole blood, isolated PBMCs, or DNA extracted from either sample type. From a lookup of the germline V gene, CDR1 and CDR2 are SGHRS and YFSETQ. Counted from cysteine to phenylalanine, this CDR3 has 15 amino acids. Only CDR3 DNA is held: 45 bases, read in frame from base 1. Trimming at the junction amounts to 0 bases on V and 3 bases on J, and the germline ends lie 10 bases apart. Results and caveats for the whole study, not just this receptor: Clinical and demographic metadata were provided uncurated, with the amount varying by source and participant.

The sequenced sample was peripheral blood. The clonotype originates from a man between 45 and 60 years old with active COVID-19. The chain links TRBV5-1 with TRBJ2-1; the D gene cannot be named for sure. The CDR3 sequence is CASSLAGLDYNEQFF. The DNA sequence is TGCGCCAGCAGCTTGGCCGGGTTGGACTACAATGAGCAGTTCTTC.